The 26 T cell receptor beta chains below come from one sample, sequenced in a study of cytomegalovirus exposure and HLA in healthy donors. The study ran its PCR with 60 Vbeta and 13 Jbeta primers. The table came from immunoSEQ multiplex PCR; TCRdb's copy has only in-frame clones and leaves some out. The sample holds approximately 140,000 clones. The sequenced sample consisted of PBMCs. All receptors derive from a woman under 30 in good health and CMV-seronegative.

The CDR3 loop reads CASSLGLAGADTQYF. The CDR3 DNA reads as TGCGCCAGCAGCTTGGGGCTAGCGGGAGCAGATACGCAGTATTTT. The chain joins TRBV5-1 to TRBJ2-3; 10 bases agree with TRBD2. The V segment lost 0 bases and the J segment 4 bases; nucleotides outside the gene matches: 2. The length of the CDR3 is 15 residues. Germline V CDR1 and CDR2: SGHRS, YFSETQ.

This rearrangement joins TRBV27 to TRBJ1-1; D may be TRBD1 (6 bases). There are 13 residues in the CDR3. CDR1 MNHEY and CDR2 SMNVEV come from the germline V gene (reference sequence). V lost 0 bases to trimming and J lost 7 bases, with 9 bases between them. The CDR3 nucleotides read TGTGCCAGCAGTTTATCCTCGGACAGTGAAGCTTTCTTT. Its translation is CASSLSSDSEAFF.

The gene calls are TRBV6-1 and TRBJ2-7, with D tentatively TRBD2 (6 bases). The CDR3 is 13 amino acids. Per the germline V gene, CDR1 is MNHNS and CDR2 is SASEGT. V was clipped by 6 bases and J by 4 bases, with 13 bases between them. The CDR3 here is CASSYGTQYEQYF. Written as DNA, the CDR3 is TGTGCCAGCAGCTACGGGACTCAGTACGAGCAGTACTTC.

The genes are TRBV28 and TRBJ1-1; no clear D gene. Trimming took off 11 bases at V and 4 bases at J, with 17 bases between the two ends. This CDR3 comprises 13 residues. The germline V gene has CDR1 MDHEN and CDR2 SYDVKM. CDR3 in DNA: TGTGCCTCACGACTGGTGGAAGTCACTGAAGCTTTCTTT. It codes for CASRLVEVTEAFF.

The rearrangement uses TRBV27 and TRBJ2-5, with D perhaps TRBD2 (5 bases). CDR3 length: 13 amino acids. V dropped 9 bases and J dropped 4 bases, with 15 bases sitting between them. Germline V gene lookup returns CDR1 MNHEY and CDR2 SMNVEV (reference sequence). The CDR3: CASQRHFRETQYF. The DNA for the CDR3 is TGTGCCAGTCAGCGGCACTTCCGAGAGACCCAGTACTTC.

The chain recombines TRBV27 with TRBJ2-3, with 7 bases lining up with TRBD2. Trimming at V came to 4 bases and at J to 4 bases, leaving 8 bases not matched to a gene. Germline assignment: CDR1 MNHEY and CDR2 SMNVEV (reference sequence). This CDR3 region has 15 residues. Here the CDR3 reads CASSSSSGVADTQYF. The CDR3 bases are TGTGCCAGCAGTTCGTCTAGCGGAGTTGCAGATACGCAGTATTTT.

The genes are TRBV5-1 and TRBJ2-7, with TRBD2 matching 9 bases. In germline, CDR1 is SGHRS, CDR2 YFSETQ. The CDR3 runs 15 residues. V was pared by 6 bases and J by 4 bases, with 11 bases of the junction left unmatched. The CDR3 DNA reads as TGCGCCAGCACTACCGACGGTAGCGGGAGATACGAGCAGTACTTC. Translating gives CASTTDGSGRYEQYF. The variable domain in full, with the rest retrieved from reference TRBV5-1 and TRBJ2-7, is KAGVTQTPRYLIKTRGQQVTLSCSPISGHRSVSWYQQTPGQGLQFLFEYFSETQRNKGNFPGRFSGRQFSNSRSEMNVSTLELGDSALYLCASTTDGSGRYEQYFGPGTRLTVT.

For this clone: The germline gene is not matched at one end of the junction; a read error may be the cause. This chain links TRBV7-8 with TRBJ2-1; 11 nucleotides line up with TRBD2. The CDR3 consists of 15 residues. CDR1 SGHVS and CDR2 FQNEAQ come from the germline V gene. CDR3 loop: CASRLAGGPNNEQFF. The CDR3 DNA reads TGTGCCAGCAGGTTAGCGGGAGGGCCCAACAATGAGCAGTTCTTC.

The gene calls are TRBV28 and TRBJ1-1, with D maybe TRBD1 (5 bases). Per the germline V gene, CDR1 is MDHEN and CDR2 is SYDVKM. V was pared by 5 bases and J by 11 bases, with 21 bases between. The CDR3 is 14 amino acids. The CDR3 DNA reads TGTGCCAGCAGTCCCGTGCTGGGACTTTCAGGCGCTTTCTTT. Amino acids: CASSPVLGLSGAFF.

V usage is TRBV2 and J usage is TRBJ2-3, with D possibly being TRBD2 (6 bases). This CDR3 region has 14 residues. Per germline, CDR1 SNHLY and CDR2 FYNNEI. V shed 1 base and J shed 11 bases, with 16 bases lying between them. CDR3 nucleotide sequence: TGTGCCAGCAGTGAAGGAATCTCGGGAGAGGTGCAGTATTTT. Amino acid sequence: CASSEGISGEVQYF.

The chain recombines TRBV7-2 with TRBJ1-3; 8 bases are shared with TRBD1. CDR1 SGHTA and CDR2 FQGNSA come from the germline V gene. V shed 5 bases, J shed 0 bases, and the junction held 6 bases outside the gene matches. There are 16 residues in the CDR3. CDR3 in amino acids: CASSVQGASSGNTIYF. The CDR3 bases are TGTGCCAGCAGCGTCCAGGGGGCGAGCTCTGGAAACACCATATATTTT.

This rearrangement joins TRBV4-3 to TRBJ2-3; 8 nucleotides line up with TRBD2. The V segment lost 4 bases and the J segment 4 bases; nucleotides outside the gene matches: 7. The CDR3 is made up of 15 amino acids. Germline V gene lookup returns CDR1 LGHNA and CDR2 YSLEER. The CDR3 DNA follows: TGCGCCAGCAGCCCCGGGACTAGGTTCCCAGATACGCAGTATTTT. Its protein is CASSPGTRFPDTQYF.

The V call is TRBV28, the J call TRBJ1-2, with D unresolved. The CDR3 contains 13 residues. Trimming pared 3 bases from V and 1 base from J, leaving 6 bases between. Germline-derived CDR1 and CDR2 are MDHEN and SYDVKM. CDR3 sequence: CASSFPSNYGYTF. CDR3 nucleotide sequence: TGTGCCAGCAGTTTTCCCAGTAACTATGGCTACACCTTC.

The chain recombines TRBV18 with TRBJ2-7; D may be TRBD2 (6 bases). V was cut by 4 bases and J by 1 base, with 11 bases left in between. The CDR3 extends over 14 amino acids. Germline V lookup: CDR1 KGHSH, CDR2 LQKENI. DNA for the CDR3: TGTGCCAGCTCACTCGAGGGAGGTTCCTACGAGCAGTACTTC. Its protein product is CASSLEGGSYEQYF.

The chain employs TRBV5-4 and TRBJ2-1; 10 bases agree with TRBD1. Germline CDR1 reads SGHNT; CDR2 reads YYREEE (reference sequence). The CDR3 totals 15 residues. V shed 3 bases, J shed 8 bases, and the junction held 8 bases outside the gene matches. The CDR3 DNA reads TGTGCCAGCAGCTCCGGGACAGGGGTTTTTTATGAGCAGTTCTTC. This gives the protein CASSSGTGVFYEQFF.

The chain joins TRBV19 to TRBJ2-7; no firm D call. The V gene's germline CDR1 is LNHDA and CDR2 SQIVND (reference sequence). Trimming shortened V by 5 bases and J by 1 base, and 9 bases separated the two germline ends. The CDR3 is 13 amino acids. DNA for the CDR3: TGTGCCAGTAGTCCGACTCATTCCTACGAGCAGTACGTC. Amino acids: CASSPTHSYEQYV.

The gene calls are TRBV5-1 and TRBJ2-2; 7 bases align to TRBD2. The trim removed 5 bases at V and 6 bases at J, leaving 10 bases unmatched. In germline, CDR1 is SGHRS, CDR2 YFSETQ. There are 15 residues in the CDR3. CDR3 region: CASSDGGRLPGELFF. DNA for the CDR3: TGCGCCAGCAGTGATGGCGGGAGATTGCCCGGGGAGCTGTTTTTT.

The chain carries TRBV10-1 and TRBJ1-5; a possible D gene is TRBD1 (5 bases). Germline V gives CDR1 WNHNN, CDR2 SYGVQD (reference sequence). There are 12 residues in the CDR3. V was cut by 4 bases and J by 5 bases, with 6 bases left in between. The CDR3 region has the DNA TGCGCCAGCAGTGGACAGTATCAGCCCCAGCATTTT. Amino acids: CASSGQYQPQHF.

V is TRBV19 and J is TRBJ2-7; D is ambiguous. CDR1 is LNHDA and CDR2 is SQIVND in the germline V gene (reference sequence). This CDR3 is 14 amino acids long. The V and J ends lost 6 bases and 4 bases respectively, with 16 bases between them. The CDR3 nucleotides are TGTGCCAGTAGGGGCAGTTCCTTTTCATACGAGCAGTACTTC. As protein: CASRGSSFSYEQYF.

The CDR3: CASSPYSGVTEAFF. In nucleotides, the CDR3 is TGTGCCAGTAGCCCATACTCGGGGGTCACTGAAGCTTTCTTT. V and J are TRBV19 and TRBJ1-1; TRBD1 might be the D (5 bases). There are 14 residues in the CDR3. Germline V gene data show CDR1 as LNHDA and CDR2 as SQIVND (reference sequence). The V end lost 6 bases, the J end lost 4 bases, and 15 bases lay between the germline ends. Supplemented by reference TRBV19 and TRBJ1-1, the full variable domain reads DGGITQSPKYLFRKEGQNVTLSCEQNLNHDAMYWYRQDPGQGLRLIYYSQIVNDFQKGDIAEGYSVSREKKESFPLTVTSAQKNPTAFYLCASSPYSGVTEAFFGQGTRLTVV.

The chain combines TRBV29-1 with TRBJ2-7; 7 nucleotides align to TRBD2. This CDR3 contains 14 residues. Per germline, CDR1 SQVTM and CDR2 ANQGSEA. V gave up 3 bases and J gave up 3 bases; unmatched junction bases: 8. The CDR3 spells CSVDPSGEGYEQYF. CDR3 in DNA: TGCAGCGTTGATCCTTCGGGGGAGGGCTACGAGCAGTACTTC.

The chain is built from TRBV19 and TRBJ2-2, with 11 bases identical to TRBD1. The CDR3 runs to 17 residues. Germline-derived CDR1 and CDR2 are LNHDA and SQIVND (reference sequence). After removal of 8 bases from V and 2 bases from J, the junction contained 10 bases not matched to a gene. CDR3 region: CASRGQGVLSNTGELFF. The CDR3 DNA reads TGTGCCAGTCGGGGACAGGGGGTTTTGTCAAACACCGGGGAGCTGTTTTTT. The full variable domain, completed using reference TRBV19 and TRBJ2-2, is DGGITQSPKYLFRKEGQNVTLSCEQNLNHDAMYWYRQDPGQGLRLIYYSQIVNDFQKGDIAEGYSVSREKKESFPLTVTSAQKNPTAFYLCASRGQGVLSNTGELFFGEGSRLTVL.

The chain couples TRBV6-5 to TRBJ1-2, with D tentatively TRBD1 (5 bases). CDR1 and CDR2 (germline): MNHEY, SVGAGI. Trimming shortened V by 5 bases and J by 1 base, and 8 bases separated the two germline ends. This CDR3 comprises 13 residues. CDR3 sequence: CASSPGVNYGYTF. CDR3 coding DNA: TGTGCCAGCAGTCCGGGGGTTAACTATGGCTACACCTTC.

The chain carries TRBV4-2 and TRBJ2-3; 15 bases match TRBD2. CDR3 length: 19 amino acids. Trimming cost V 4 bases and J 5 bases; bases outside gene matches: 13. The germline V gene encodes CDR1 LGHNA and CDR2 YNFKEQ. CDR3 nucleotide sequence: TGTGCCAGCAGCCCGGGACTAGCGGGAGGAGGTATTTATCTAGATACGCAGTATTTT. Translation: CASSPGLAGGGIYLDTQYF.

The chain has TRBV5-4 and TRBJ2-3, with 10 bases matching TRBD1. CDR3 length: 14 residues. Germline values: CDR1 SGHNT, CDR2 YYREEE (reference sequence). J was trimmed by 4 bases and V by 4 bases; bases with no gene match: 3. The CDR3 nucleotides read TGTGCCAGCAGCCGACAGGGGGCAGCAGATACGCAGTATTTT. Residues: CASSRQGAADTQYF.

This chain joins TRBV6-1 and TRBJ2-7, with 10 bases identical to TRBD2. The CDR3 length is 16 residues. With V trimmed by 4 bases and J by 2 bases, 8 bases remained unmatched. From germline, CDR1 is MNHNS and CDR2 SASEGT. The CDR3: CASSALSGRTPYEQYF. The CDR3 region has the DNA TGTGCCAGCAGTGCCCTTAGCGGGAGGACGCCCTACGAGCAGTACTTC.